A selection of T cell receptor beta chains follows, all from one sample in a study of blood T cell repertoires in COVID-19. Clones were sequenced by immunoSEQ multiplex PCR, and TCRdb holds only the in-frame ones, with some missing. This table has 200,000 to 250,000 clones, around nine tenths appearing once. Material: peripheral blood. The origin of the receptors is a man between 50 and 59 years old with COVID-19, enrolled during active disease. Both conserved end residues are part of each CDR3. The order of the fields is J gene, CDR3 length, clone size, V gene, D gene, CDR3 DNA, CDR3 protein. A D gene is named only where the DNA matches it firmly. Where a row states a size, it is once, few, many or the class of an expanded clone; other rows omit it.

j_call: TRBJ1-6; cdr3_length: 14; clone_size: -; v_call: TRBV6-5; d_call: TRBD1; cdr3_nt: TGTGCCACGGGAGACAGGGAGTTTAATTCACCCCTCCACTTT; cdr3_aa: CATGDREFNSPLHF
j_call: TRBJ2-3; cdr3_length: 15; clone_size: -; v_call: TRBV5-1; d_call: -; cdr3_nt: TGCGCCAGCAGCTCGCCACGGGGTTCCACAGATACGCAGTATTTT; cdr3_aa: CASSSPRGSTDTQYF
j_call: TRBJ2-7; cdr3_length: 15; clone_size: -; v_call: TRBV6-6; d_call: -; cdr3_nt: TGTGCCAGCAGGCCCGCCGCGTCGAGCTCCTACGAGCAGTACTTC; cdr3_aa: CASRPAASSSYEQYF
j_call: TRBJ2-7; cdr3_length: 15; clone_size: -; v_call: TRBV20-1; d_call: TRBD1; cdr3_nt: TGCAGTGCTAGTCCCGGGACAGGCAAAGCCTACGAGCAGTACTTC; cdr3_aa: CSASPGTGKAYEQYF
j_call: TRBJ2-3; cdr3_length: 16; clone_size: -; v_call: TRBV28; d_call: TRBD2; cdr3_nt: TGTGCCAGCAGTTTAGGACTAGCGGGGTACACAGATACGCAGTATTTT; cdr3_aa: CASSLGLAGYTDTQYF
j_call: TRBJ2-7; cdr3_length: 14; clone_size: -; v_call: TRBV18; d_call: TRBD1; cdr3_nt: TGTGCCAGCTCACCGCCGACAGGGGCCTACGAGCAGTACTTC; cdr3_aa: CASSPPTGAYEQYF
j_call: TRBJ2-3; cdr3_length: 11; clone_size: few; v_call: TRBV20-1; d_call: -; cdr3_nt: TGCAGTGCTACAAGCACAGATACGCAGTATTTT; cdr3_aa: CSATSTDTQYF
j_call: TRBJ1-6; cdr3_length: 14; clone_size: -; v_call: TRBV4-3; d_call: -; cdr3_nt: TGCGCCAGCAGCCAAGACGGGGGTAATTCACCCCTCCACTTT; cdr3_aa: CASSQDGGNSPLHF
j_call: TRBJ2-5; cdr3_length: 16; clone_size: -; v_call: TRBV5-1; d_call: TRBD2; cdr3_nt: TGCGCCAGCAGCTTGGCACCTAGCGGAGTGGGGGGGACCCAGTACTTC; cdr3_aa: CASSLAPSGVGGTQYF
j_call: TRBJ2-1; cdr3_length: 20; clone_size: -; v_call: TRBV24-1; d_call: TRBD1; cdr3_nt: TGTGCCACCAGTGATTCCGGGACAGGGGAACCGGGACTAGTGGTCAATGAGCAGTTCTTC; cdr3_aa: CATSDSGTGEPGLVVNEQFF
j_call: TRBJ1-4; cdr3_length: 16; clone_size: once; v_call: TRBV19; d_call: TRBD1; cdr3_nt: TGTGCCAGTAGTAACAGGGGGAACACGGCTAATGAAAAACTGTTTTTT; cdr3_aa: CASSNRGNTANEKLFF
j_call: TRBJ2-3; cdr3_length: 16; clone_size: -; v_call: TRBV24-1; d_call: TRBD2; cdr3_nt: TGTGCCACCGCACCGGGACTAGCGGGAGGTGTGGATACGCAGTATTTT; cdr3_aa: CATAPGLAGGVDTQYF
j_call: TRBJ2-5; cdr3_length: 13; clone_size: -; v_call: TRBV19; d_call: TRBD1; cdr3_nt: TGTGCCAGTAGTATGGACAGGGGTGAGACCCAGTACTTC; cdr3_aa: CASSMDRGETQYF
j_call: TRBJ1-2; cdr3_length: 15; clone_size: -; v_call: TRBV5-4; d_call: TRBD1; cdr3_nt: TGTGCCAGCAGCCTTGGACAGGGGGCTAACTATGGCTACACCTTC; cdr3_aa: CASSLGQGANYGYTF
j_call: TRBJ2-1; cdr3_length: 17; clone_size: -; v_call: TRBV5-1; d_call: TRBD1; cdr3_nt: TGCGCCAGCAGCTTGGCGGGACAGAGAAGCTCCTACAATGAGCAGTTCTTC; cdr3_aa: CASSLAGQRSSYNEQFF
j_call: TRBJ1-4; cdr3_length: 16; clone_size: once; v_call: TRBV11-2; d_call: -; cdr3_nt: TGTGCCAGCAGCTTATGGGGTTTGGGCGTAGCGGAAAAACTGTTTTTT; cdr3_aa: CASSLWGLGVAEKLFF
j_call: TRBJ2-1; cdr3_length: 16; clone_size: -; v_call: TRBV9; d_call: -; cdr3_nt: TGTGCCAGCAGCTTATTGGGGGGGCACACCTACAATGAGCAGTTCTTC; cdr3_aa: CASSLLGGHTYNEQFF
j_call: TRBJ2-7; cdr3_length: 16; clone_size: -; v_call: TRBV7-9; d_call: -; cdr3_nt: TGTGCCAGCAGCCCGACCGGGACAGCGGGCTCCTACGAGCAGTACTTC; cdr3_aa: CASSPTGTAGSYEQYF
j_call: TRBJ2-7; cdr3_length: 11; clone_size: few; v_call: TRBV5-1; d_call: -; cdr3_nt: TGCGCCAGCAGCGGACTCGACGGGCAGTACTTC; cdr3_aa: CASSGLDGQYF
j_call: TRBJ2-1; cdr3_length: 14; clone_size: -; v_call: TRBV7-8; d_call: -; cdr3_nt: TGTGCCAGCAGCTCATCCGGGAGTTACAATGAGCAGTTCTTC; cdr3_aa: CASSSSGSYNEQFF
j_call: TRBJ2-2; cdr3_length: 14; clone_size: -; v_call: TRBV19; d_call: TRBD2; cdr3_nt: TGTGCCAGTAGTATTGTGGGGGGGACCGGGGAGCTGTTTTTT; cdr3_aa: CASSIVGGTGELFF
j_call: TRBJ2-1; cdr3_length: 14; clone_size: once; v_call: TRBV28; d_call: -; cdr3_nt: TGTGCCAGCAGCCCTCCAAATATGGCTAATGAGCAGTTCTTC; cdr3_aa: CASSPPNMANEQFF
j_call: TRBJ1-5; cdr3_length: 14; clone_size: -; v_call: TRBV5-1; d_call: -; cdr3_nt: TGCGCCAGCAGCCCCGGGGAAGGCAATCAGCCCCAGCATTTT; cdr3_aa: CASSPGEGNQPQHF
j_call: TRBJ2-7; cdr3_length: 15; clone_size: -; v_call: TRBV6-6; d_call: -; cdr3_nt: TGTGCCAGCAGTTACGAGCAGGGGATCTCCTACGAGCAGTACTTC; cdr3_aa: CASSYEQGISYEQYF
j_call: TRBJ2-1; cdr3_length: 16; clone_size: -; v_call: TRBV3-1/TRBV3-2; d_call: -; cdr3_nt: TGTGCCAGCAGCCACTTTAGCGGCTCCTCCTACAATGAGCAGTTCTTC; cdr3_aa: CASSHFSGSSYNEQFF
j_call: TRBJ2-7; cdr3_length: 16; clone_size: -; v_call: TRBV4-3; d_call: -; cdr3_nt: TGCGCCACGACGGGGGGCCCCCCCTCCCCCCCCTACGAGCAGTACTTC; cdr3_aa: CATTGGPPSPPYEQYF
j_call: TRBJ1-6; cdr3_length: 13; clone_size: -; v_call: TRBV5-1; d_call: -; cdr3_nt: TGCGCCAGCAGCTTAGGTAGCGATTCACCCCTCCACTTT; cdr3_aa: CASSLGSDSPLHF
j_call: TRBJ1-4; cdr3_length: 15; clone_size: -; v_call: TRBV7-9; d_call: TRBD1; cdr3_nt: TGTGCCAGCAGCCTTGGGGACAGGGAATTTGAAAAACTGTTTTTT; cdr3_aa: CASSLGDREFEKLFF
j_call: TRBJ2-4; cdr3_length: 23; clone_size: -; v_call: TRBV3-1/TRBV3-2; d_call: TRBD2; cdr3_nt: TGTGCCAGCAGCCAAGGGGACCAAGCGGGGGGCCGAGTCTTTAGTTTAGCCAAAAACATTCAGTACTTC; cdr3_aa: CASSQGDQAGGRVFSLAKNIQYF
j_call: TRBJ1-4; cdr3_length: 12; clone_size: -; v_call: TRBV5-6; d_call: -; cdr3_nt: TGTGCCAGCAGCCATAAGGGGGTGGTACTGTTTTTT; cdr3_aa: CASSHKGVVLFF
j_call: TRBJ2-1; cdr3_length: 15; clone_size: -; v_call: TRBV9; d_call: -; cdr3_nt: TGTGCCAGCAGCGTAGAAGGGTGGGCGGGCAATGAGCAGTTCTTC; cdr3_aa: CASSVEGWAGNEQFF
j_call: TRBJ1-4; cdr3_length: 17; clone_size: -; v_call: TRBV5-5; d_call: -; cdr3_nt: TGTGCCAGCAGCTTGGGAACCAACAGGGCGACTAATGAAAAACTGTTTTTT; cdr3_aa: CASSLGTNRATNEKLFF